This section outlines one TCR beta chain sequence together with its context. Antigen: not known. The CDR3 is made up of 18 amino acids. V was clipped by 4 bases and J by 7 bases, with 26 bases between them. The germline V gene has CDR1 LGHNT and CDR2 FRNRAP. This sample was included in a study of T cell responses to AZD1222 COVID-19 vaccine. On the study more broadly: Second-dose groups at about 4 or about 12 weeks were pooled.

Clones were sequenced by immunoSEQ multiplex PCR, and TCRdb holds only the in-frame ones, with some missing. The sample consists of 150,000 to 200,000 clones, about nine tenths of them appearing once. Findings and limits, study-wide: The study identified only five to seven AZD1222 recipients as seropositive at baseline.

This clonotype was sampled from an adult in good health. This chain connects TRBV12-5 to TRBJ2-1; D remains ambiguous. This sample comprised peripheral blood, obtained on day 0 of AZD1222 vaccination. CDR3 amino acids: CASGSFSNWVMVVNEQFF. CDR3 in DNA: TGTGCTAGTGGTTCCTTTTCTAACTGGGTAATGGTAGTTAATGAGCAGTTCTTC. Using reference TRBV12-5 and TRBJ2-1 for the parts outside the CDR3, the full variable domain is DARVTQTPRHKVTEMGQEVTMRCQPILGHNTVFWYRQTMMQGLELLAYFRNRAPLDDSGMPKDRFSAEMPDATLATLKIQPSEPRDSAVYFCASGSFSNWVMVVNEQFFGPGTRLTVL.